The next 9 T cell receptor beta chains were all read from a single sample in a study of blood T cell repertoires in COVID-19. Profiled with immunoSEQ multiplex PCR; TCRdb holds only in-frame clones, not every one. Among 250,000 or so clones, 70% to 90% were seen once, and the ten largest hold more than 1.5%. The sample consisted of PBMCs or T cells enriched from blood (not recorded which). The receptors here all came from a man aged 40-49 years who had recovered from COVID-19.

The chain links TRBV28 to TRBJ2-1; 8 bases match TRBD2. This CDR3 is 15 amino acids long. Per the germline V gene, CDR1 is MDHEN and CDR2 is SYDVKM. V shed 2 bases, J shed 12 bases, and the junction held 12 bases outside the gene matches. This chain's CDR3 is CASSLTGGPGWVQFF. In DNA, the CDR3 is TGTGCCAGCAGTTTAACGGGAGGGCCCGGTTGGGTGCAGTTCTTC.

The CDR3 sequence is CASSLWRDSETQYF. CDR3 DNA: TGTGCCAGCAGCTTATGGCGGGACAGTGAGACCCAGTACTTC. The V gene is TRBV7-3, the J gene TRBJ2-5; D might be TRBD1 (7 bases). The V end lost 2 bases, the J end lost 5 bases, and 12 bases lay between the germline ends. In germline, CDR1 is SGHTA, CDR2 FQGTGA. The CDR3 runs 14 residues.

The rearrangement uses TRBV30 and TRBJ2-1, with TRBD2 matching 9 bases. The J segment lost 5 bases and the V segment lost 8 bases, leaving 7 bases of the junction unmatched. This CDR3 is built from 13 residues. The germline gives CDR1 GTSNPN, CDR2 SVGIG (reference sequence). Here the CDR3 DNA reads TGTGCCGCGGAGACTAGCGGCCACAATGAGCAGTTCTTC. Amino acid sequence: CAAETSGHNEQFF.

The rearrangement joins TRBV6-6 to TRBJ2-3; 15 nucleotides agree with TRBD2. CDR1 is MNHNY and CDR2 is SVGAGI in the germline V gene (reference sequence). With 5 bases clipped from V and 2 bases from J, the junction kept 26 bases outside the gene matches. CDR3 size: 24 residues. This chain's CDR3 is CASSHIGLAGGLRRETRHTDTQYF. DNA of the CDR3: TGTGCCAGCAGTCATATAGGACTAGCGGGAGGGCTCAGAAGGGAGACCCGTCACACAGATACGCAGTATTTT.

The rearrangement joins TRBV24-1 to TRBJ2-6; 7 bases agree with TRBD1. V shed 9 bases, J shed 0 bases, and the junction held 10 bases outside the gene matches. Per the germline V gene, CDR1 is KGHDR and CDR2 is SFDVKD. CDR3 size: 17 residues. The chain's CDR3 is CATSRQGDYSGANVLTF. Written as DNA, the CDR3 is TGTGCCACCTCCAGACAGGGTGACTACTCTGGGGCCAACGTCCTGACTTTC.

This chain uses TRBV20-1 with TRBJ1-1; D remains unclear. V was shortened by 7 bases and J by 8 bases, with 14 bases between the two germline ends. Germline CDR1 is DFQATT and CDR2 is SNEGSKA (reference sequence). The CDR3 length is 11 residues. Written as DNA, the CDR3 is TGCAGTGGGGAGGCCGATTTGGAAGCTTTCTTT. This codes for CSGEADLEAFF.

J is TRBJ2-5 and V is TRBV5-4, with TRBD1 matching over 9 bases. This CDR3 spans 15 amino acids. The germline V gene has CDR1 SGHNT and CDR2 YYREEE (reference sequence). V lost 0 bases to trimming and J lost 4 bases; unmatched junction nucleotides: 4. The CDR3 DNA sequence: TGTGCCAGCAGCTTGGCGGGACAGGGAGGAGAGACCCAGTACTTC. Translating it yields CASSLAGQGGETQYF.

The V gene is TRBV7-9, the J gene TRBJ1-4; weak D call: TRBD1 (6 bases). The V end lost 10 bases, the J end lost 4 bases, and 22 bases lay between the germline ends. Germline loops: CDR1 SEHNR, CDR2 FQNEAQ (reference sequence). The CDR3 spans 16 residues. The CDR3 DNA reads as TGTGCCACCCCCGCGACCAACAGGGTAGATAATGAAAAACTGTTTTTT. Protein product: CATPATNRVDNEKLFF.

The rearrangement uses TRBV5-1 and TRBJ2-1; perhaps TRBD1 as D (6 bases). V lost 4 bases and J 5 bases, leaving 13 bases between the germline ends. Germline V gives CDR1 SGHRS, CDR2 YFSETQ. The CDR3 extends over 14 amino acids. The CDR3 DNA follows: TGCGCCAGCAGCACAGGACAGCAGAACAATGAGCAGTTCTTC. It specifies CASSTGQQNNEQFF.